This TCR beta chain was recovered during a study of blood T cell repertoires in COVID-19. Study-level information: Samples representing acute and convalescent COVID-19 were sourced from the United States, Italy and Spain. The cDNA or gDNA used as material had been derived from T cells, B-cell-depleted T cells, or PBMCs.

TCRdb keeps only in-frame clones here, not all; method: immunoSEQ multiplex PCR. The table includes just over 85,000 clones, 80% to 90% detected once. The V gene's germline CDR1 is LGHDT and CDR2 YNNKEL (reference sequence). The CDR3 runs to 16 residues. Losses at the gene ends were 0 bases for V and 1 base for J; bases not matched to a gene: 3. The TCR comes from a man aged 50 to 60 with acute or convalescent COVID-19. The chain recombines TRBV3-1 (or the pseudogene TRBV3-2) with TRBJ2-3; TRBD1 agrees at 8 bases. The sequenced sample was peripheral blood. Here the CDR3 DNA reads TGTGCCAGCAGCCAAGATCTACAGGGGGGCACAGATACGCAGTATTTT. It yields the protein CASSQDLQGGTDTQYF.